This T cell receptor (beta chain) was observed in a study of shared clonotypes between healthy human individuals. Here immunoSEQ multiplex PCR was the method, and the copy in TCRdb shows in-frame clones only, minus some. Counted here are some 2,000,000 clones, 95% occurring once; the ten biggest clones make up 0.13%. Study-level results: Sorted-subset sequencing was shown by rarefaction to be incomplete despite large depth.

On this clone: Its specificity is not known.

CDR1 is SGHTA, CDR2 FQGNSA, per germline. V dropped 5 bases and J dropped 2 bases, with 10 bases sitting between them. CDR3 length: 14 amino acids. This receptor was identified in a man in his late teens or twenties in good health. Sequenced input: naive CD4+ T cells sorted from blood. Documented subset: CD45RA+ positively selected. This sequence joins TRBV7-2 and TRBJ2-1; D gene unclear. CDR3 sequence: CASSPIPPYNEQFF. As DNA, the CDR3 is TGTGCCAGCAGCCCAATCCCCCCCTACAATGAGCAGTTCTTC. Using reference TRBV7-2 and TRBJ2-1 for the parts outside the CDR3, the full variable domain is GAGVSQSPSNKVTEKGKDVELRCDPISGHTALYWYRQSLGQGLEFLIYFQGNSAPDKSGLPSDRFSAERTGGSVSTLTIQRTQQEDSAVYLCASSPIPPYNEQFFGPGTRLTVL.